Below, 26 T cell receptor beta chains from the same sample are listed, as sequenced in a study of blood T cell repertoires in COVID-19 (dated by TCRdb to about 2020). The protocol used for the library was the immunoSEQ multiplex PCR assay. TCRdb obtained this table from immuneACCESS and retained in-frame rearrangements with V and J assigned. These tables miss some clones; where compared with another copy, unresolved V genes account for less than half of the shortfall, and the remainder is unexplained. The sample contains tens of thousands of clones, about 85% of them found a single time. The top ten constitute 8.5% to 10% of the sample. The sequencing input was peripheral blood. All receptors come from a human donor in a cohort sampled during active COVID-19.

This clone appeared once. The rearrangement links TRBV6-5 to TRBJ1-4; TRBD1 is a possible D gene (5 bases). V lost 6 bases, J lost 10 bases, and 12 bases lay in between. CDR1 is MNHEY, CDR2 SVGAGI, per germline. This CDR3 has 12 residues. The DNA for the CDR3 is TGTGCCAGCAGCGACCGGGGGGGAAAACTGTTTTTT. Its protein product is CASSDRGGKLFF.

This chain joins TRBV6-5 and TRBJ1-2; 8 bases are a match to TRBD1. This CDR3 contains 12 residues. Germline assignment: CDR1 MNHEY and CDR2 SVGAGI. V dropped 6 bases and J dropped 8; count of bases not matched to a gene: 5. The CDR3 coding sequence is TGTGCCAGCAGCCAACAGGGGGAGGGCTACACCTTC. Its protein is CASSQQGEGYTF.

The V gene is TRBV7-3, the J gene TRBJ1-6, with unresolved D. With 5 bases removed from V and 4 bases from J, the gap between germline ends came to 12 bases. Germline-derived CDR1 and CDR2 are SGHTA and FQGTGA. CDR3 length: 15 amino acids. In nucleotides, the CDR3 is TGTGCCAGCAGCCGTGAGGGCAGGTATAATTCACCCCTCCACTTT. This translates into CASSREGRYNSPLHF.

The CDR3 coding sequence is TGTGCCAGCAGCCCCCGGCGGGAATACAATGAGCAGTTCTTC. It translates to CASSPRREYNEQFF. J is TRBJ2-1 and V is TRBV3-1 (or the pseudogene TRBV3-2); TRBD2 is a possible D gene (6 bases). Germline lookup yields CDR1 LGHDT and CDR2 YNNKEL (reference sequence). V lost 4 bases to trimming and J lost 4 bases, with 11 bases between them. This CDR3 spans 14 amino acids.

This chain connects TRBV29-1 to TRBJ1-1, with 7 bases aligning to TRBD1. Germline V gene lookup returns CDR1 SQVTM and CDR2 ANQGSEA. J was trimmed by 0 bases and V by 7 bases; bases with no gene match: 8. CDR3 size: 14 residues. This CDR3 is CSGYRDSMNTEAFF. The CDR3 DNA follows: TGCAGCGGGTACCGGGACAGCATGAACACTGAAGCTTTCTTT.

The J gene is TRBJ1-5, the V gene TRBV5-5; possible D gene TRBD1, 5 bases. The length of the CDR3 is 16 residues. In germline, CDR1 is SGHKS, CDR2 YYEKEE (reference sequence). The V end lost 4 bases, the J end lost 2 bases, and 16 bases lay between the germline ends. CDR3 amino acids: CASSPLGEEGNQPQHF. DNA for the CDR3: TGTGCCAGCAGCCCCCTGGGGGAGGAAGGCAATCAGCCCCAGCATTTT.

The V call is TRBV6-5, the J call TRBJ1-4; D is perhaps TRBD1 (5 bases). Looked up from germline, CDR1 is MNHEY and CDR2 is SVGAGI. Deletions cut 5 bases from V and 0 bases from J, with 10 bases between. This CDR3 is built from 15 residues. The CDR3 reads CASSRQRTTNEKLFF. The CDR3 nucleotides read TGTGCCAGCAGTAGACAGCGAACAACTAATGAAAAACTGTTTTTT.

The chain is built from TRBV9 and TRBJ2-5; a weak D match, TRBD1 (6 bases). Germline V gene lookup returns CDR1 SGDLS and CDR2 YYNGEE. V shed 0 bases and J shed 1 base, with 10 bases lying between them. This CDR3 contains 15 residues. CDR3 loop: CASSVARGFQETQYF. CDR3 DNA sequence: TGTGCCAGCAGCGTAGCCAGGGGCTTCCAAGAGACCCAGTACTTC.

The chain employs TRBV10-3 and TRBJ2-3; the D gene is possibly TRBD1 (5 bases). The CDR3 extends over 14 amino acids. V lost 4 bases to trimming and J lost 2 bases, with 10 bases between them. Germline V gene lookup returns CDR1 ENHRY and CDR2 SYGVKD. The CDR3 DNA reads as TGTGCCATCAGTGGACAGACATACACAGATACGCAGTATTTT. Translating it yields CAISGQTYTDTQYF.

The gene calls are TRBV30 and TRBJ1-4; D may be TRBD1 (6 bases). Trimming cost V 4 bases and J 4 bases, with 10 bases left between them. The germline V gene encodes CDR1 GTSNPN and CDR2 SVGIG (reference sequence). CDR3 length equals 13 residues. As DNA, the CDR3 is TGTGCCTGGACTGGACAGCATAATGAAAAACTGTTTTTT. Translating gives CAWTGQHNEKLFF.

V and J are TRBV6-1 and TRBJ1-2; 7 bases line up with TRBD1. CDR1 and CDR2 (germline): MNHNS, SASEGT. This CDR3 has 15 amino acids. Losses at the gene ends were 2 bases for V and 2 bases for J; bases not matched to a gene: 5. In DNA, the CDR3 is TGTGCCAGCAGTGAAAAGACAGGGAACAACTATGGCTACACCTTC. The encoded protein is CASSEKTGNNYGYTF.

The V and J genes are TRBV9 and TRBJ1-6; 7 bases match TRBD1. The germline gives CDR1 SGDLS, CDR2 YYNGEE. CDR3 length: 14 amino acids. V gave up 3 bases and J gave up 9 bases; unmatched junction bases: 6. The CDR3 sequence is CASSGTGVGSPLHF. CDR3 in DNA: TGTGCCAGCAGCGGCACAGGGGTGGGTTCACCCCTCCACTTT.

Here the CDR3 DNA reads TGTGCCAGCAGTTACTCGGGGACAGGGCAAGAGACCCAGTACTTC. This codes for CASSYSGTGQETQYF. The rearrangement uses TRBV6-5 and TRBJ2-5; 9 nucleotides agree with TRBD1. The germline gives CDR1 MNHEY, CDR2 SVGAGI. V lost 0 bases and J lost 2; bases outside the gene matches: 1. This CDR3 is built from 15 residues.

The J gene is TRBJ2-5, the V gene TRBV4-1, with 8 bases identical to TRBD1. Per germline, CDR1 MGHRA and CDR2 YSYEKL. The CDR3 totals 15 residues. The V and J ends lost 0 bases and 10 bases, in that order; junction bases with no gene match: 10. The CDR3 loop reads CASSQETGAKGDQYF. DNA of the CDR3: TGCGCCAGCAGCCAAGAGACAGGGGCTAAGGGGGACCAGTACTTC.

The chain employs TRBV4-2 and TRBJ1-2, with 10 bases lining up with TRBD1. J lost 7 bases, V lost 3 bases, and 8 bases had no gene match. From germline, CDR1 is LGHNA and CDR2 YNFKEQ. The CDR3 consists of 15 residues. CDR3 nucleotides: TGTGCCAGCAGCCACCTCGAGACAGGGGGCTCTGGCTACACCTTC. Protein: CASSHLETGGSGYTF.

The genes are TRBV20-1 and TRBJ1-1; D is undetermined. In germline, CDR1 is DFQATT, CDR2 SNEGSKA (reference sequence). This CDR3 region has 11 residues. Deletions cut 5 bases from V and 0 bases from J, with 4 bases between. The CDR3 reads CSAELNTEAFF. CDR3 bases: TGCAGTGCTGAGTTGAACACTGAAGCTTTCTTT.

Here the CDR3 reads CASSLFSGLAGYNEQFF. The CDR3 DNA sequence: TGTGCCAGCAGCCTGTTTTCGGGACTAGCGGGATACAATGAGCAGTTCTTC. The gene calls are TRBV5-5 and TRBJ2-1, with 13 positions matching TRBD2. The CDR3 length is 17 residues. In germline, CDR1 is SGHKS, CDR2 YYEKEE (reference sequence). V was clipped by 4 bases and J by 4 bases; unmatched bases: 8.

The J gene is TRBJ1-2, the V gene TRBV27; 9 bases are shared with TRBD1. The CDR3 runs 20 residues. Germline V lookup: CDR1 MNHEY, CDR2 SMNVEV (reference sequence). V gave up 2 bases and J gave up 3 bases; unmatched junction bases: 19. This CDR3 is CASSLRVAGQGNSGDYGYTF. The CDR3 region has the DNA TGTGCCAGCAGTTTAAGGGTCGCAGGACAGGGGAATAGTGGGGACTATGGCTACACCTTC.

CDR3 in DNA: TGTGCCTGGGGAACAGGGATCAGCAATCAGCCCCAGCATTTT. Its protein is CAWGTGISNQPQHF. J is TRBJ1-5 and V is TRBV30; tentatively, D is TRBD1 (6 bases). The CDR3 loop spans 14 amino acids. From germline, CDR1 is GTSNPN and CDR2 SVGIG (reference sequence). With 5 bases removed from V and 1 base from J, the gap between germline ends came to 12 bases.

The genes are TRBV11-2 and TRBJ1-5; 9 bases fit TRBD1. V was pared by 4 bases and J by 0 bases, with 4 bases of the junction left unmatched. The germline V gene encodes CDR1 SGHAT and CDR2 FQNNGV. The CDR3 is made up of 16 amino acids. The CDR3, as DNA: TGTGCCAGCAGCTCGGGGGACAGGGATAGCAATCAGCCCCAGCATTTT. Translated: CASSSGDRDSNQPQHF.

This clone was found once. This chain uses TRBV12-3 or TRBV12-4 with TRBJ2-3, with D uncertain. Trimming stripped 7 bases from V and 4 bases from J, with 12 bases between. CDR3 size: 13 residues. DNA of the CDR3: TGTGCCAGCAAAACACCTTCTGCAGATACGCAGTATTTT. This gives the protein CASKTPSADTQYF.

This clone was detected a few times. V usage is TRBV2 and J usage is TRBJ2-7, with 7 bases fitting TRBD1. This CDR3 contains 14 residues. Germline CDR1 is SNHLY and CDR2 is FYNNEI. The J segment lost 1 base and the V segment lost 6 bases, leaving 6 bases of the junction unmatched. The CDR3 region has the DNA TGTGCCAGCAGGTTCGGGGACAGATCCTACGAGCAGTACTTC. This gives the protein CASRFGDRSYEQYF.

The V and J genes are TRBV28 and TRBJ1-1, with D unclear. This CDR3 has 17 residues. CDR1 and CDR2 from the germline V gene are MDHEN and SYDVKM. Between the trimmed V and J ends, which lost 3 bases and 5 bases, there was a span of 22 bases. DNA for the CDR3: TGTGCCAGCAGTTTTAGAGTTGTATGGGCGGCGGGGACTGAAGCTTTCTTT. Translating gives CASSFRVVWAAGTEAFF. Using reference TRBV28 and TRBJ1-1 for the parts outside the CDR3, the full variable domain is DVKVTQSSRYLVKRTGEKVFLECVQDMDHENMFWYRQDPGLGLRLIYFSYDVKMKEKGDIPEGYSVSREKKERFSLILESASTNQTSMYLCASSFRVVWAAGTEAFFGQGTRLTVV.

V and J are TRBV7-3 and TRBJ1-5; D ambiguous. The CDR3 is made up of 15 amino acids. The germline V gene has CDR1 SGHTA and CDR2 FQGTGA. V was clipped by 5 bases and J by 1 base, with 12 bases between them. This CDR3 reads CASSPPGGSNQPQHF. The CDR3 nucleotides read TGTGCCAGCAGCCCCCCGGGTGGGAGCAATCAGCCCCAGCATTTT.

The chain joins TRBV19 to TRBJ2-2; 8 bases are a match to TRBD2. The CDR3 runs to 15 residues. Germline CDR1 and CDR2: LNHDA and SQIVND (reference sequence). V shed 7 bases and J 3 bases; nucleotides not matched to a gene: 7. This CDR3 reads CASTPGGVDTGELFF. CDR3 sequence (DNA): TGTGCCAGTACCCCCGGGGGGGTGGACACCGGGGAGCTGTTTTTT.

This clone came up once. This chain connects TRBV10-1 to TRBJ2-7; 8 bases match TRBD2. V was clipped by 5 bases and J by 9 bases; unmatched bases: 6. The CDR3 length is 12 residues. Germline CDR1 and CDR2: WNHNN and SYGVQD (reference sequence). CDR3 nucleotides: TGCGCCAGCAGTAACCGGGAGGGCGGGCAGTACTTC. Amino acids: CASSNREGGQYF.